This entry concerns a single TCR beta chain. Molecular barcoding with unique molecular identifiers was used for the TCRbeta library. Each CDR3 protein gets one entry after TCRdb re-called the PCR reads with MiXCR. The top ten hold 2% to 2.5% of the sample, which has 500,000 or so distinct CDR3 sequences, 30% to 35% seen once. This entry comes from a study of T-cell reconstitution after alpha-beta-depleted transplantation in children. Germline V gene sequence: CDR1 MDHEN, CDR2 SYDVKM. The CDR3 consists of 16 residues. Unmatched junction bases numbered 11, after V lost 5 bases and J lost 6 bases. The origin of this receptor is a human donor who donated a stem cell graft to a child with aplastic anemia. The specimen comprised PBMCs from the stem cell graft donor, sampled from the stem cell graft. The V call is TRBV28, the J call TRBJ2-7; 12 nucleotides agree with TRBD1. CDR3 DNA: TGTGCCAGCAGTGACTCTCCGGGACAGGGGGCAGGCGAGCAGTACTTC. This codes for CASSDSPGQGAGEQYF.